The source of this T cell receptor (beta chain) is a study of PD-1 blockade in mismatch repair-deficient tumors. Findings and caveats of the study: After pembrolizumab, tumor-resident clones rose rapidly, then generally contracted before radiologic responses.

Clones were read by immunoSEQ multiplex PCR, and TCRdb kept only the in-frame ones, dropping some. The sample includes roughly 37,000 clones, 80% to 85% of them seen just once. Trimming cost V 4 bases and J 3 bases; bases outside gene matches: 10. Germline V gives CDR1 SEHNR, CDR2 FQNEAQ (reference sequence). CDR3 length: 16 residues. Every patient had mismatch repair deficiency by PCR or immunohistochemistry. The TCR-sequenced patients were three responders to pembrolizumab. A note on this clone: Its antigen is not identified.

The sequences come from PBMCs, collected 38 weeks after starting pembrolizumab. This rearrangement joins TRBV7-9 to TRBJ1-1; 8 positions agree with TRBD1. The source is an adult with mismatch repair-deficient cancer. The CDR3 region has the DNA TGTGCCAGCAGCTCTACGGACAGGGATCGGGACACTGAAGCTTTCTTT. Protein: CASSSTDRDRDTEAFF. Drawing the rest from reference TRBV7-9 and TRBJ1-1, the complete variable domain is DTGVSQNPRHKITKRGQNVTFRCDPISEHNRLYWYRQTLGQGPEFLTYFQNEAQLEKSRLLSDRFSAERPKGSFSTLEIQRTEQGDSAMYLCASSSTDRDRDTEAFFGQGTRLTVV.